Each of the 5 T cell receptor beta chains below was sequenced from the same sample in a study of blood T cell repertoires in COVID-19. Profiled with immunoSEQ multiplex PCR; TCRdb holds only in-frame clones, not every one. The data show about 4,900 clones, with around 73% seen just once and roughly 38% held by the top ten. Sample: peripheral blood. These receptors all come from a human donor in a cohort sampled during active COVID-19.

This clone turned up a few times. The chain employs TRBV19 and TRBJ2-7, with D perhaps TRBD1 (5 bases). The V gene's germline CDR1 is LNHDA and CDR2 SQIVND (reference sequence). V was cut by 4 bases and J by 8 bases, with 9 bases left in between. The CDR3 runs to 11 residues. The CDR3 spells CASSSQDKQYF. The CDR3 region has the DNA TGTGCCAGTAGTAGTCAGGACAAGCAGTACTTC.

This chain links TRBV11-3 with TRBJ2-5, with D possibly being TRBD1 (5 bases). Trimming cost V 0 bases and J 4 bases, with 9 bases left between them. The CDR3 is 14 residues long. Germline V gene lookup returns CDR1 SGHNT and CDR2 YENEEA. The CDR3 DNA is TGTGCCAGCAGCTTAGATTCAGGGCGAGAGACCCAGTACTTC. This sequence encodes CASSLDSGRETQYF.

This chain joins TRBV5-1 and TRBJ2-1; TRBD2 matches at 15 bases. The length of the CDR3 is 17 residues. Germline assignment: CDR1 SGHRS and CDR2 YFSETQ. Trimming removed 7 bases from V and 0 bases from J; junction bases left unmatched: 5. The chain's CDR3 is CASCGLAGGSSYNEQFF. Written as DNA, the CDR3 is TGCGCCAGCTGCGGACTAGCGGGGGGGAGCTCCTACAATGAGCAGTTCTTC.

The rearrangement uses TRBV7-2 and TRBJ2-7; 9 bases align to TRBD2. CDR1 and CDR2 from the germline V gene are SGHTA and FQGNSA. The CDR3 runs to 15 residues. The J segment lost 2 bases and the V segment lost 5 bases, leaving 7 bases of the junction unmatched. The CDR3 DNA sequence: TGTGCCAGCAGCACCGCGGGGGGGAGGACCTACGAGCAGTACTTC. Amino acid sequence: CASSTAGGRTYEQYF.

This chain connects TRBV6-5 to TRBJ1-1; possibly TRBD1 for D (5 bases). Germline loops: CDR1 MNHEY, CDR2 SVGAGI. Trimming left V 6 bases short and J 4 bases short, with 18 bases between. This CDR3 has 15 residues. The CDR3 is CASSKSRGVGTEAFF. The DNA for the CDR3 is TGTGCCAGCAGCAAATCTCGGGGGGTAGGCACTGAAGCTTTCTTT.